These 13 T cell receptor beta chains originate from one sample sequenced in a study of CD8+CD57+ T cells in acquired aplastic anemia. The study profiled TCR beta VDJ and CDR3 using genomic DNA as template. TCRdb processed the reads anew with MiXCR; each CDR3 protein has one entry. The sample consists of roughly 250,000 distinct CDR3 sequences, approximately 86% of them appearing once. Individuals selected for sequencing had exhibited CD8+CD57+ cell expansion on flow cytometry. Material: sorted CD4+, CD8+, or CD8+CD57+ T cells (not recorded which) from PBMCs. The receptors shown here come from a human donor with aplastic anemia.

The J gene is TRBJ1-2, the V gene TRBV5-5, with unresolved D. Trimming left V 2 bases short and J 4 bases short, with 12 bases between. Germline-derived CDR1 and CDR2 are SGHKS and YYEKEE (reference sequence). The CDR3 has 14 amino acids. In DNA form, the CDR3 reads TGTGCCAGCAGCTTCCCGGGCCAACCCTATGGCTACACCTTC. As protein: CASSFPGQPYGYTF.

V and J are TRBV7-2 and TRBJ2-3; D perhaps matches TRBD2 (5 bases). From germline, CDR1 is SGHTA and CDR2 FQGNSA. There are 15 residues in the CDR3. The ends were cut back, 5 bases at V and 6 bases at J, with 18 bases in the middle. The DNA of the CDR3 is TGTGCCAGCAGCCCCGCGGACGGGGTCGACGATACGCAGTATTTT. Its protein is CASSPADGVDDTQYF.

This clonotype was recorded many times. This chain joins TRBV19 and TRBJ1-4; TRBD1 matches 7 bases. Germline V gene lookup returns CDR1 LNHDA and CDR2 SQIVND (reference sequence). V lost 4 bases and J lost 6; bases outside the gene matches: 11. CDR3 length equals 16 residues. The CDR3, as DNA: TGTGCCAGTAGTAAGACGCACAGGGGTAGGGATGAAAAACTGTTTTTT. Amino acids: CASSKTHRGRDEKLFF. Variable domain in full (rest from reference TRBV19 and TRBJ1-4): DGGITQSPKYLFRKEGQNVTLSCEQNLNHDAMYWYRQDPGQGLRLIYYSQIVNDFQKGDIAEGYSVSREKKESFPLTVTSAQKNPTAFYLCASSKTHRGRDEKLFFGSGTQLSVL.

J is TRBJ2-3 and V is TRBV2; 7 positions match TRBD2. The germline V gene encodes CDR1 SNHLY and CDR2 FYNNEI. This CDR3 is built from 16 residues. With 2 bases clipped from V and 1 base from J, the junction kept 6 bases outside the gene matches. The CDR3 here is CASSESWSGGTDTQYF. The CDR3 DNA reads TGTGCCAGCAGTGAATCATGGAGCGGGGGCACAGATACGCAGTATTTT.

Comments on this clonotype: Relative to the germline gene, one junction end is altered; a read error may explain this. This chain connects TRBV7-8 to TRBJ2-7; D is uncertain. Germline V gives CDR1 SGHVS, CDR2 FQNEAQ. The CDR3 runs to 14 residues. The CDR3 region is CASSLTGSPDAQYF. DNA of the CDR3: TGTGCCAGCAGCTTAACCGGAAGCCCCGATGCGCAGTATTTC.

This clonotype was detected a few times. A single base separates this from a much larger clone, so it may be a read error. V is TRBV7-9 and J is TRBJ1-2, with a weak D call TRBD1 (5 bases). CDR1 is SEHNR and CDR2 is FQNEAQ in the germline V gene (reference sequence). Trimming removed 1 base from V and 10 bases from J, with 22 bases in between. This CDR3 spans 16 amino acids. CDR3 sequence reads: CASSLEGSYGANVYTF. The CDR3 DNA reads as TGTGCCAGCAGCTTAGAGGGTAGCTACGGGGCCAACGTCTACACCTTC.

Note on this clonotype: The junction differs from germline at one of its ends, possibly a read error. The rearrangement links TRBV9 to TRBJ2-3, with TRBD2 as a possible D gene (5 bases). This CDR3 region has 14 residues. Per the germline V gene, CDR1 is SGDLS and CDR2 is YYNGEE. CDR3 loop: CASSLASGPQYLDF. The CDR3 DNA reads as TGTGCCAGCAGCTTAGCGTCAGGTCCGCAGTATCTTGATTTT.

In DNA form, the CDR3 reads TGTGCCAGCAGCTCGGACAGAGTACGTTCACCCCTCTCCTACGAGCAGTACGTC. Residues: CASSSDRVRSPLSYEQYV. V is TRBV7-6 and J is TRBJ2-7; D possibly corresponds to TRBD1 (6 bases). V lost 4 bases and J 0 bases, leaving 22 bases between the germline ends. The V gene's germline CDR1 is SGHVS and CDR2 FNYEAQ. The CDR3 spans 18 residues.

The genes are TRBV5-1 and TRBJ1-6; no definite D call. Germline loops: CDR1 SGHRS, CDR2 YFSETQ. V was shortened by 4 bases and J by 7 bases, with 12 bases between the two germline ends. This CDR3 comprises 14 residues. The CDR3 loop is CASSHGEQNSPLHF. Written as DNA, the CDR3 is TGCGCCAGCAGCCATGGGGAGCAAAATTCACCCCTCCACTTT. The full variable domain, with the rest looked up from reference TRBV5-1 and TRBJ1-6, is KAGVTQTPRYLIKTRGQQVTLSCSPISGHRSVSWYQQTPGQGLQFLFEYFSETQRNKGNFPGRFSGRQFSNSRSEMNVSTLELGDSALYLCASSHGEQNSPLHFGNGTRLTVT.

Only a few counts were recorded for this clonotype. The chain has TRBV7-8 and TRBJ2-1; tentative D call: TRBD2 (5 bases). Per the germline V gene, CDR1 is SGHVS and CDR2 is FQNEAQ. V was clipped by 0 bases and J by 16 bases, with 22 bases between them. CDR3 size: 15 residues. The CDR3, as DNA: TGTGCCAGCAGCTTAGCGAGCGGAGCCGATACGCAGTATTTCTTC. This gives the protein CASSLASGADTQYFF.

Worth noting for this clonotype: This likely comes from a read error, as the CDR3 has no conserved phenylalanine or tryptophan at its end. The limits of the CDR3 on the DNA are not certain, so only TCRdb's listed CDR3 is given. The chain joins TRBV7-8 to TRBJ2-3; TRBD2, the D gene given by the table, was not confirmed from the DNA. CDR1 is SGHVS and CDR2 is FQNEAQ in the germline V gene. The length of the CDR3 is 14 amino acids, counting both ends. CDR3 amino acids: CASSSGGTGGQYFS.

This chain links TRBV11-3 with TRBJ2-7, with TRBD1 as a possible D gene (6 bases). The CDR3 extends over 17 amino acids. The V and J ends lost 1 base and 3 bases respectively, with 19 bases between them. Germline V CDR1 and CDR2: SGHNT, YENEEA. CDR3 residues: CASSLGGQGGSNYEQYV. DNA for the CDR3: TGTGCCAGCAGCTTAGGGGGGCAAGGCGGTTCCAACTACGAGCAGTACGTC.

The chain couples TRBV2 to TRBJ2-7, with D possibly being TRBD2 (6 bases). The CDR3 consists of 15 residues. V was trimmed by 6 bases and J by 6 bases, leaving 21 bases between them. Germline V lookup: CDR1 SNHLY, CDR2 FYNNEI. In DNA form, the CDR3 reads TGTGCCAGCAGGCCGGAGGCAGGGCGGGGAAGCGAGCAGTACTTC. Protein product: CASRPEAGRGSEQYF.